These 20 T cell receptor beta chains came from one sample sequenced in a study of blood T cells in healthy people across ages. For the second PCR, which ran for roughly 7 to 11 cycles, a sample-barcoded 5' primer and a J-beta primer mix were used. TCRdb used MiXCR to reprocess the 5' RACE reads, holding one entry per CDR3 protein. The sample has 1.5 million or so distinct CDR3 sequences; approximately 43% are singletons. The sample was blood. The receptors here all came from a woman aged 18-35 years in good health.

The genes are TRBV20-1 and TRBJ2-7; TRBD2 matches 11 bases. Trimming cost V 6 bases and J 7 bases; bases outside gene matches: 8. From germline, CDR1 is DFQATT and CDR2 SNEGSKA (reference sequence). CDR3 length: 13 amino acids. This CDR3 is CSAPLAGVDEQYF. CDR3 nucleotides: TGCAGTGCCCCACTAGCGGGAGTCGATGAGCAGTACTTC.

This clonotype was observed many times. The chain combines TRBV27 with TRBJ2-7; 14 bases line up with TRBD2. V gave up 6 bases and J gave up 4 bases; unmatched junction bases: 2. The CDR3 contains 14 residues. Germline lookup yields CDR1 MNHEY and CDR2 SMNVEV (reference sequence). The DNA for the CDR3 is TGTGCCAGCAGGGGACTAGCGGGAGTGTACGAGCAGTACTTC. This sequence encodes CASRGLAGVYEQYF.

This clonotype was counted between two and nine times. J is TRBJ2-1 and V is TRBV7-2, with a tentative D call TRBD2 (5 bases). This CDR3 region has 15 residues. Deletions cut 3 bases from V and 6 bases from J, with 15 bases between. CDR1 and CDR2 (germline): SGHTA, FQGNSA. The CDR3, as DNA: TGTGCCAGCAGCTTCCTCTGGGGAGCGACCAATGAGCAGTTCTTC. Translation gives CASSFLWGATNEQFF.

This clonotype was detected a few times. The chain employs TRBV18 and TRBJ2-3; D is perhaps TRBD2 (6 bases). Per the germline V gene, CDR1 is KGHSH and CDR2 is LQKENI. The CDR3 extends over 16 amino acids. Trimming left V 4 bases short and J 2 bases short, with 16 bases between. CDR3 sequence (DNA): TGTGCCAGCTCACTCCATGGGGGACTCTTCACAGATACGCAGTATTTT. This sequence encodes CASSLHGGLFTDTQYF.

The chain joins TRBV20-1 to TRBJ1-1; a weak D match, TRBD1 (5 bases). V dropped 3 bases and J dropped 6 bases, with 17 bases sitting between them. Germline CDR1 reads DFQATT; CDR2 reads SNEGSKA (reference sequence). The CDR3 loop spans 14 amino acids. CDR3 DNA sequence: TGCAGTGCTAGCCCTACCGCCTCAGGGCCTGAAGCTTTCTTT. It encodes CSASPTASGPEAFF.

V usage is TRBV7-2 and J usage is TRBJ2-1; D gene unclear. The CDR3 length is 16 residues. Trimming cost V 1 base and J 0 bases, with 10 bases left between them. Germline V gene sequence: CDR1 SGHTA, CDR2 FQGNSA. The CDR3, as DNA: TGTGCCAGCAGCTTAGTCTCCAGCCTCTCCTACAATGAGCAGTTCTTC. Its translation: CASSLVSSLSYNEQFF.

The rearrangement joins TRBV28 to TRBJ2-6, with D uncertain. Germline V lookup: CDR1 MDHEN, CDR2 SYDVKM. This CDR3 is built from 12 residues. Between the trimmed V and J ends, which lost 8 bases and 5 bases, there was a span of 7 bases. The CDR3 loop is CASGSRANVLTF. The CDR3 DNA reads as TGTGCCAGCGGTTCACGGGCCAACGTCCTGACTTTC.

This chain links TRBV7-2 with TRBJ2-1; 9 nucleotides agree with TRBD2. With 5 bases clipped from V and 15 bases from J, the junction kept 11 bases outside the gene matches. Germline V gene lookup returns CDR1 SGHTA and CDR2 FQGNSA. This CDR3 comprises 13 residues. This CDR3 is CASSVDVSGSRFF. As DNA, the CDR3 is TGTGCCAGCAGCGTAGATGTTAGCGGGAGTAGGTTCTTC.

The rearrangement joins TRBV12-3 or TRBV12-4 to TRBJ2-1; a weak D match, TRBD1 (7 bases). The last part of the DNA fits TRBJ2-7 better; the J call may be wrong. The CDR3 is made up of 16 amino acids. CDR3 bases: TGTGCCAGCAGAATTAGGGGGGACAGACCGAACAATGAGCAGTACTTC. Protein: CASRIRGDRPNNEQYF.

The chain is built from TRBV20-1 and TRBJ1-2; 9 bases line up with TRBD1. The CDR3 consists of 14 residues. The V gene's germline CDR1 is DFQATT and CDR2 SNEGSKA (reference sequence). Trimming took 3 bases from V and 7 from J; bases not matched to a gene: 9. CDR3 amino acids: CSARVGTGIGGYTF. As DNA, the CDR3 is TGCAGTGCTAGGGTCGGGACAGGGATCGGTGGCTACACCTTC.

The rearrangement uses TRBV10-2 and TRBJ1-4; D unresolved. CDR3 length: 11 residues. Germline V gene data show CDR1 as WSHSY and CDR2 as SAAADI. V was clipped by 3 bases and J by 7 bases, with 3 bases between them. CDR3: CASSDSEKLFF. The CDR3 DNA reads TGCGCCAGCAGTGATTCTGAAAAACTGTTTTTT.

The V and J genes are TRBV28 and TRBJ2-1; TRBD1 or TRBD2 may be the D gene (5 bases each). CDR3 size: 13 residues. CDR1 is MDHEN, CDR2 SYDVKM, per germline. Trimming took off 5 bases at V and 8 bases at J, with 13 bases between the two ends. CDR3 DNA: TGTGCCAGCAGTGTGGGGACCCGAGATGAGCAGTTCTTC. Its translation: CASSVGTRDEQFF.

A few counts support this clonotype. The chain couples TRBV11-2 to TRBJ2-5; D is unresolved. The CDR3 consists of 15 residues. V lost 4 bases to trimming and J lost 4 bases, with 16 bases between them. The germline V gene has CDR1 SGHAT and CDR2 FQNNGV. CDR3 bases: TGTGCCAGCAGCTCCCCGCTAGATTTCGGAGAGACCCAGTACTTC. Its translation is CASSSPLDFGETQYF.

Here the CDR3 DNA reads TGCGCCAGCAGCTCTCTCATGGGACTAGCGGGGAACATTCAGTACTTC. This translates into CASSSLMGLAGNIQYF. The chain is built from TRBV5-1 and TRBJ2-4, with 13 bases that match TRBD2. The V segment lost 3 bases and the J segment 7 bases; nucleotides outside the gene matches: 7. The CDR3 runs to 16 residues. From germline, CDR1 is SGHRS and CDR2 YFSETQ.

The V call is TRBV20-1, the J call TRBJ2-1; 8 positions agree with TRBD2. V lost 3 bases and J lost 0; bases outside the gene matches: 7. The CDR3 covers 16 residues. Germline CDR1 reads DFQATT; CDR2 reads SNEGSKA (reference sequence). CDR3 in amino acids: CSARALAGYSYNEQFF. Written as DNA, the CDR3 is TGCAGTGCTAGGGCATTAGCGGGATACTCCTACAATGAGCAGTTCTTC.

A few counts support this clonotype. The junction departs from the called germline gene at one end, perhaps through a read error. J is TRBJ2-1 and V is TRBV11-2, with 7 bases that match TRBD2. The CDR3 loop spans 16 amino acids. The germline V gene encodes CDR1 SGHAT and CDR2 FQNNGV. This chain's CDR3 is CASSIRDYRSYNERFF. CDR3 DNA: TGTGCCAGCAGCATCCGGGACTATCGCTCCTACAATGAGCGGTTCTTC.

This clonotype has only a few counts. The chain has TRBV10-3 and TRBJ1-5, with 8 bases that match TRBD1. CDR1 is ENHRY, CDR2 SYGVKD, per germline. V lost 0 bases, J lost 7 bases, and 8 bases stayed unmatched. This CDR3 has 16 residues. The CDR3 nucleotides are TGTGCCATCAGTGAGTCGAGACAGGGGATAGGGCAGCCCCAGCATTTT. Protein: CAISESRQGIGQPQHF.

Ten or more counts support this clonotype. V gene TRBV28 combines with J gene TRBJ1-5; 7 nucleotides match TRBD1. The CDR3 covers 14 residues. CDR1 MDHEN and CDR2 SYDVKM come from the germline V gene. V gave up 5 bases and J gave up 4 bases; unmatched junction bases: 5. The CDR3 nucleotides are TGTGCCAGCAGTCCGGGACAGTTAAATCAGCCCCAGCATTTT. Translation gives CASSPGQLNQPQHF.

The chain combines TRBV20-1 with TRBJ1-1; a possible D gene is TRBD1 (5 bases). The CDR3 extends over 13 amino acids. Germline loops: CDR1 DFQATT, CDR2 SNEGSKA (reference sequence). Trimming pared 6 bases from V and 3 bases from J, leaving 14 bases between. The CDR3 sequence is CSAYGGEYTEAFF. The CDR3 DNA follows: TGCAGTGCGTATGGAGGGGAATACACTGAAGCTTTCTTT.

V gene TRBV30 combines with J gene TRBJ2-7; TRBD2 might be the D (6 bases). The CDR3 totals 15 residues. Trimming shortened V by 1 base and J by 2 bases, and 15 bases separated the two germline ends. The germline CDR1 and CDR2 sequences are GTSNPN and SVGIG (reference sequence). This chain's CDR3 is CAWSGGAPRAYEQYF. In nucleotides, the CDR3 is TGTGCCTGGAGTGGCGGGGCACCGCGGGCCTACGAGCAGTACTTC.